This T cell receptor beta chain was sequenced in a study of OX40 agonist ivuxolimab in advanced cancers. Study in general: Antecedent anti-PD-1, anti-PD-L1 or anti-CTLA-4 therapy was permissible, with roughly 36% having received some. Study-level points and caveats: There was clonal expansion of CD4+ and CD8+ blood T cells by week 6 at 0.1 to 3.0 mg/kg.

Blood sampling was done at baseline, cycle 4 day 1, and cycle 7 day 1. The repertoire was sequenced with immunoSEQ multiplex PCR; TCRdb's copy has only in-frame clones and lacks some. The sample consists of some 60,000 clones, around 87% of them appearing once. Details on this clone: Its antigen is currently unknown.

This sequence originates from an adult with an advanced solid tumor such as melanoma, head and neck, liver or kidney cancer. The material was CD4+ or CD8+ T cells sorted from blood, obtained in a trial of the OX40 agonist ivuxolimab.

This CDR3 reads CASSLGQGVTEAFF. The DNA of the CDR3 is TGTGCCAGCAGCTTGGGGCAGGGGGTCACTGAAGCTTTCTTT. V gene TRBV5-8 combines with J gene TRBJ1-1, with 7 bases fitting TRBD1. The CDR3 loop spans 14 amino acids. Germline V gene lookup returns CDR1 SGHTS and CDR2 YDEGEE. The trim removed 0 bases at V and 4 bases at J, leaving 3 bases unmatched.